A single sample gave rise to the 14 T cell receptor beta chains below, sequenced in a study of patients and donors after allogeneic stem cell transplantation. TCRdb used MiXCR to reprocess the RT-PCR reads, holding one entry per CDR3 protein. Of about 960,000 distinct CDR3 sequences in the sample, under 20% were seen once. Sample: blood, either unsorted or a sorted T cell fraction (not recorded which). The receptors were sampled from a human donor who was either an allogeneic HSCT recipient or a stem cell or donor lymphocyte infusion donor (not recorded which). It is not recorded whose cells these are; they may come from a transplant donor.

J is TRBJ2-3 and V is TRBV7-3; D is tentatively TRBD1 or TRBD2 (7 bases each). V was trimmed by 5 bases and J by 5 bases, leaving 20 bases between them. Germline lookup yields CDR1 SGHTA and CDR2 FQGTGA. The CDR3 runs to 16 residues. The CDR3 sequence: CASSPTQGGGLDTQYF. In nucleotides, the CDR3 is TGTGCCAGCAGCCCTACTCAGGGGGGAGGGCTAGATACGCAGTATTTT.

The chain combines TRBV2 with TRBJ2-5; unclear D gene. The CDR3 is 14 amino acids. Germline V gene sequence: CDR1 SNHLY, CDR2 FYNNEI. V was pared by 7 bases and J by 1 base, with 13 bases between. In nucleotides, the CDR3 is TGTGCCAGCAACGTCTACGCTTTCCAAGAGACCCAGTACTTC. Its protein is CASNVYAFQETQYF. Together with reference TRBV2 and TRBJ2-5, the CDR3 gives the full variable domain: EPEVTQTPSHQVTQMGQEVILRCVPISNHLYFYWYRQILGQKVEFLVSFYNNEISEKSEIFDDQFSVERPDGSNFTLKIRSTKLEDSAMYFCASNVYAFQETQYFGPGTRLLVL.

This clonotype was counted ten times or more. This sequence joins TRBV24-1 and TRBJ2-2, with TRBD2 matching over 10 bases. V lost 1 base and J lost 5; bases outside the gene matches: 3. This CDR3 spans 16 amino acids. Germline V gene data show CDR1 as KGHDR and CDR2 as SFDVKD. As DNA, the CDR3 is TGTGCCACCAGTGATTTCACTAGCGGGATTACCGGGGAGCTGTTTTTT. Its protein is CATSDFTSGITGELFF.

The J gene is TRBJ1-1, the V gene TRBV29-1, with D possibly TRBD1 on 6 matching bases. The germline gives CDR1 SQVTM, CDR2 ANQGSEA. Trimming removed 3 bases at V and 1 base at J, with 9 bases between. The length of the CDR3 is 13 residues. This chain's CDR3 is CSVERGRNTEAFF. The CDR3 nucleotides read TGCAGCGTTGAGAGGGGGAGGAACACTGAAGCTTTCTTT.

This clonotype was seen only a few times. The chain employs TRBV3-1 and TRBJ1-2; the D gene is possibly TRBD1 (5 bases). With 0 bases removed from V and 5 bases from J, the gap between germline ends came to 22 bases. There are 18 residues in the CDR3. Germline lookup yields CDR1 LGHDT and CDR2 YNNKEL (reference sequence). The CDR3 loop is CASSQETSGTRGVYGYTF. CDR3 DNA: TGTGCCAGCAGCCAAGAAACATCGGGCACGAGGGGCGTATATGGCTACACCTTC. The full variable domain, with the rest looked up from reference TRBV3-1 and TRBJ1-2, is DTAVSQTPKYLVTQMGNDKSIKCEQNLGHDTMYWYKQDSKKFLKIMFSYNNKELIINETVPNRFSPKSPDKAHLNLHINSLELGDSAVYFCASSQETSGTRGVYGYTFGSGTRLTVV.

J is TRBJ1-1 and V is TRBV25-1; D unclear. This CDR3 has 15 residues. Trimming pared 1 base from V and 2 bases from J, leaving 11 bases between. CDR1 and CDR2 from the germline V gene are MGHDK and SYGVNS. DNA for the CDR3: TGTGCCAGCAGTGAATTGGTGGTGGGTAACACTGAAGCTTTCTTT. Its translation is CASSELVVGNTEAFF.

This clonotype appeared a few times. The CDR3 region is CASAQGANREKLFF. The CDR3 DNA reads as TGTGCCAGCGCCCAGGGGGCGAATCGAGAAAAACTGTTTTTT. V usage is TRBV9 and J usage is TRBJ1-4; 8 bases align to TRBD1. The CDR3 is 14 amino acids. V lost 7 bases to trimming and J lost 8 bases; unmatched junction nucleotides: 10. The germline V gene has CDR1 SGDLS and CDR2 YYNGEE.

In its sample, this clonotype was seen many times. The chain couples TRBV5-1 to TRBJ2-2; 11 bases are a match to TRBD2. This CDR3 comprises 15 residues. CDR1 SGHRS and CDR2 YFSETQ come from the germline V gene. Germline trimming cut 2 bases from V and 5 bases from J; bases unmatched to any gene: 2. The CDR3 sequence: CASSLTSGSTGELFF. DNA of the CDR3: TGCGCCAGCAGCTTAACTAGCGGGAGTACCGGGGAGCTGTTTTTT.

The J gene is TRBJ1-1, the V gene TRBV2, with a possible D match to TRBD1 (5 bases). Per germline, CDR1 SNHLY and CDR2 FYNNEI. The CDR3 totals 14 residues. V lost 11 bases and J 4 bases, leaving 20 bases between the germline ends. CDR3 in amino acids: CAGSVAGLGTEAFF. DNA of the CDR3: TGTGCCGGCTCCGTGGCAGGGTTAGGCACTGAAGCTTTCTTT. Looking up the rest from reference TRBV2 and TRBJ1-1 gives the full variable domain: EPEVTQTPSHQVTQMGQEVILRCVPISNHLYFYWYRQILGQKVEFLVSFYNNEISEKSEIFDDQFSVERPDGSNFTLKIRSTKLEDSAMYFCAGSVAGLGTEAFFGQGTRLTVV.

This clonotype was counted a few times. This sequence joins TRBV6-4 and TRBJ2-1, with D perhaps matching TRBD1 or TRBD2 (5 bases each). Trimming removed 0 bases from V and 9 bases from J, with 9 bases in between. Germline CDR1 reads MRHNA; CDR2 reads SNTAGT. CDR3 length: 13 amino acids. CDR3 DNA sequence: TGTGCCAGCAGTGACTCGATTGGGGGTGAGCAGTTCTTC. Protein product: CASSDSIGGEQFF.

This clonotype appeared a few times. This chain joins TRBV11-1 and TRBJ1-1, with D unclear. In germline, CDR1 is SGHAT, CDR2 FQDESV (reference sequence). CDR3 length: 15 amino acids. V shed 5 bases and J shed 4 bases, with 17 bases lying between them. The CDR3 DNA reads as TGTGCCAGCAGCAAAATCTTCTCGGGTAGCACTGAAGCTTTCTTT. It encodes CASSKIFSGSTEAFF.

This clonotype was observed a handful of times. The chain has TRBV7-3 and TRBJ2-7; TRBD2 is a possible D gene (7 bases). This CDR3 spans 12 amino acids. Trimming cost V 5 bases and J 9 bases, with 14 bases left between them. Per the germline V gene, CDR1 is SGHTA and CDR2 is FQGTGA. The chain's CDR3 is CASSNGGGPQYF. DNA for the CDR3: TGTGCCAGCAGCAATGGGGGGGGGCCGCAGTACTTC.

The chain employs TRBV20-1 and TRBJ1-2; D might be TRBD1 (5 bases). This CDR3 is built from 12 residues. The germline V and J ends were trimmed by 3 bases and 8 bases, with 13 bases remaining between them. The germline V gene encodes CDR1 DFQATT and CDR2 SNEGSKA (reference sequence). The CDR3 loop is CSASVGVAGYTF. CDR3 coding DNA: TGCAGTGCTAGTGTGGGGGTTGCGGGCTACACCTTC.

The sample holds a few counts of this clonotype. The chain combines TRBV5-5 with TRBJ2-6; D may be TRBD1 (5 bases). Trimming removed 2 bases from V and 2 bases from J, with 17 bases in between. The CDR3 has 18 residues. CDR1 is SGHKS and CDR2 is YYEKEE in the germline V gene (reference sequence). CDR3 nucleotide sequence: TGTGCCAGCAGCTTAAGGGAACGCAGGGAACCTGGGGCCAACGTCCTGACTTTC. Protein product: CASSLRERREPGANVLTF.